This TCR beta chain stems from a study of blood T cell repertoires in COVID-19. Study summary: Researchers got acute and convalescent COVID-19 samples from the United States, Italy and Spain. T cells, B-cell-depleted T cells, or PBMCs provided the cDNA or gDNA that served as material.

CDR3 length: 15 residues. The V end lost 0 bases, the J end lost 2 bases, and 11 bases lay between the germline ends. The germline CDR1 and CDR2 sequences are SEHNR and FQNEAQ (reference sequence). How the authors handled the data: Estimated nucleated cell counts came from reference gene primer amplification. The repertoire was sequenced with immunoSEQ multiplex PCR; TCRdb's copy has only in-frame clones and lacks some. Clone size and the V and J calls come from that table; the DNA yielded D and trimming. The sample consists of about 130,000 clones, around three quarters of them appearing once. The receptor was isolated from a man between 40 and 49 years old with active or convalescent COVID-19. This chain uses TRBV7-9 with TRBJ2-7; the D is unclear. Sequencing was performed on peripheral blood. Written as DNA, the CDR3 is TGTGCCAGCAGCTTAGCGGGCTCCTCCGCCTACGAGCAGTACTTC. Its protein product is CASSLAGSSAYEQYF. The full variable domain, rest sourced from reference TRBV7-9 and TRBJ2-7, is DTGVSQNPRHKITKRGQNVTFRCDPISEHNRLYWYRQTLGQGPEFLTYFQNEAQLEKSRLLSDRFSAERPKGSFSTLEIQRTEQGDSAMYLCASSLAGSSAYEQYFGPGTRLTVT.